This T cell receptor beta chain was captured by sequencing in a study of blood T cells in healthy people across ages. Study results and caveats: A greater number of naive CD4+ cells and higher diversity distinguished long-lived donors from aged donors.

V gave up 3 bases and J gave up 2 bases, with 16 bases separating them. This CDR3 region has 15 residues. Germline CDR1 DFQATT, CDR2 SNEGSKA (reference sequence). Alongside a J-beta primer mix, a sample-barcoded 5' primer served in a second PCR lasting roughly 7 to 11 cycles. TCRdb re-derived calls from the 5' RACE reads in MiXCR, one entry per CDR3 protein. The sample consists of just under 750,000 distinct CDR3 sequences, 22% of them appearing once. Worth noting for this clonotype: Its target is unknown.

This TCR came from a man between 70 and 80 years old in good health. V gene TRBV20-1 combines with J gene TRBJ2-5; D possibly corresponds to TRBD1 (6 bases). Sequencing was done on a sample of blood. CDR3 coding DNA: TGCAGTGCTAGTAATGTGGGGGCTCCGCAAGAGACCCAGTACTTC. Encoded protein: CSASNVGAPQETQYF.